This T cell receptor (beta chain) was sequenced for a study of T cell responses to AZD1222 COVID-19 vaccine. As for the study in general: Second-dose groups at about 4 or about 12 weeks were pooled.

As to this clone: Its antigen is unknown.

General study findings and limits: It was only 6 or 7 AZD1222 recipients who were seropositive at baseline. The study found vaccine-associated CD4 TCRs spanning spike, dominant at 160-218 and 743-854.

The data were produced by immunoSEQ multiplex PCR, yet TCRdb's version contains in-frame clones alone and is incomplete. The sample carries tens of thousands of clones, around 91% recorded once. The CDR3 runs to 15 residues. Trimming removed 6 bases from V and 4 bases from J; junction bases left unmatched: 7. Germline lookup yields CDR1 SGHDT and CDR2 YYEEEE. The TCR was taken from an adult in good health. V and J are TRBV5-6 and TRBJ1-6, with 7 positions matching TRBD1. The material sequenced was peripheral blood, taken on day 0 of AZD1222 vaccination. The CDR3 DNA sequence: TGTGCCAGCACCCAGACGGGACAGTATAATTCACCCCTCCACTTT. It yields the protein CASTQTGQYNSPLHF.